Presented here are 25 T cell receptor beta chains from one specimen sequenced in a study of T cells after yellow fever vaccination. TCRdb redid the calling of the 5' RACE reads with MiXCR, one entry per CDR3 protein. The sample contains about 300,000 distinct CDR3 sequences, 8.7% of which appear only once. The material sequenced was CD4+ T cells sorted from PBMCs, taken 5 days after the yellow fever booster vaccination. The receptors stem from a man aged 18 to 30 who received the YFV17D yellow fever vaccine.

This clonotype appeared a few times. CDR3 sequence (DNA): TGTGCCAGCAGGGCGGAAGGCACTGAAGCTTTCTTT. This sequence encodes CASRAEGTEAFF. V is TRBV6-6 and J is TRBJ1-1; D is unclear. CDR3 size: 12 residues. Trimming stripped 6 bases from V and 4 bases from J, with 9 bases between. The V gene's germline CDR1 is MNHNY and CDR2 SVGAGI (reference sequence).

This clonotype turned up a few times. The J gene is TRBJ1-5, the V gene TRBV12-3 or TRBV12-4; D is uncertain. Trimming stripped 1 base from V and 3 bases from J, with 10 bases between. This CDR3 is 15 amino acids long. CDR3 DNA: TGTGCCAGCAGTTTAGTCAGCCTCTTCAATCAGCCCCAGCATTTT. It specifies CASSLVSLFNQPQHF.

The gene calls are TRBV25-1 and TRBJ2-5, with a tentative D call TRBD2 (5 bases). In germline, CDR1 is MGHDK, CDR2 SYGVNS. CDR3 length: 13 amino acids. V lost 3 bases and J 4 bases, leaving 9 bases between the germline ends. The CDR3 here is CASSDLGRETQYF. CDR3 DNA sequence: TGTGCCAGCAGTGACTTGGGGAGAGAGACCCAGTACTTC.

The chain has TRBV7-9 and TRBJ2-2, with D unresolved. The V gene lost 5 bases and the J gene lost 1 base, with 11 bases spanning the gap. CDR1 is SEHNR, CDR2 FQNEAQ, per germline (reference sequence). The CDR3 sequence is 15 residues long. CDR3 bases: TGTGCCAGCAGCCCCCGGTCAGGGAACACCGGGGAGCTGTTTTTT. It translates to CASSPRSGNTGELFF.

There are a few counts of this clonotype. The rearrangement joins TRBV28 to TRBJ2-7; a possible D gene is TRBD1 (5 bases). Germline V CDR1 and CDR2: MDHEN, SYDVKM. V was cut by 0 bases and J by 5 bases, with 17 bases left in between. The CDR3 contains 16 residues. This CDR3 is CASSLWDDSRRDEQYV. The CDR3 bases are TGTGCCAGCAGTTTATGGGACGACAGCCGGAGAGACGAGCAGTACGTC.

This clonotype was picked up many times. The CDR3 loop is CASSERQGGPEAFF. The CDR3, as DNA: TGTGCCAGCAGCGAAAGACAGGGTGGCCCTGAAGCTTTCTTT. The chain has TRBV7-2 and TRBJ1-1; 7 bases are shared with TRBD1. The CDR3 totals 14 residues. V shed 5 bases and J 6 bases; nucleotides not matched to a gene: 9. Looked up from germline, CDR1 is SGHTA and CDR2 is FQGNSA.

The chain is built from TRBV5-1 and TRBJ2-3, with TRBD2 identical over 7 bases. Germline CDR1 SGHRS, CDR2 YFSETQ. Trimming at V came to 6 bases and at J to 0 bases, leaving 4 bases not matched to a gene. CDR3 length: 14 residues. The CDR3 nucleotides are TGCGCCAGCACCTCGGGGGGTAGCACAGATACGCAGTATTTT. Amino acids: CASTSGGSTDTQYF.

This clonotype turned up a few times. The V gene is TRBV18, the J gene TRBJ1-1; D may be TRBD1 (6 bases). V was clipped by 1 base and J by 11 bases, with 17 bases between them. The CDR3 is 14 residues long. Germline assignment: CDR1 KGHSH and CDR2 LQKENI. The CDR3 here is CASSPLQGQGLAFF. The CDR3 DNA follows: TGTGCCAGCTCACCACTTCAGGGGCAGGGGCTGGCTTTCTTT. The full variable domain, completed using reference TRBV18 and TRBJ1-1, is NAGVMQNPRHLVRRRGQEARLRCSPMKGHSHVYWYRQLPEEGLKFMVYLQKENIIDESGMPKERFSAEFPKEGPSILRIQQVVRGDSAAYFCASSPLQGQGLAFFGQGTRLTVV.

The chain recombines TRBV25-1 with TRBJ1-1, with D uncertain. CDR3 length: 15 residues. Germline lookup yields CDR1 MGHDK and CDR2 SYGVNS. The ends were cut back, 4 bases at V and 0 bases at J, with 12 bases in the middle. In nucleotides, the CDR3 is TGTGCCAGCAGTGGGGCCGGGTTCATGAACACTGAAGCTTTCTTT. Translated: CASSGAGFMNTEAFF.

This chain joins TRBV7-2 and TRBJ2-1; D may correspond to TRBD1 or TRBD2 (5 bases each). Germline CDR1 is SGHTA and CDR2 is FQGNSA. V was pared by 0 bases and J by 4 bases, with 13 bases between. There are 16 residues in the CDR3. The CDR3 DNA is TGTGCCAGCAGCTTAGCTGGGGCAGGGACGTACAATGAGCAGTTCTTC. Translation gives CASSLAGAGTYNEQFF. The full variable domain, rest sourced from reference TRBV7-2 and TRBJ2-1, is GAGVSQSPSNKVTEKGKDVELRCDPISGHTALYWYRQSLGQGLEFLIYFQGNSAPDKSGLPSDRFSAERTGGSVSTLTIQRTQQEDSAVYLCASSLAGAGTYNEQFFGPGTRLTVL.

CDR3 loop: CAISEVRNTEAFF. The CDR3 DNA is TGTGCCATCAGTGAGGTCAGGAACACTGAAGCTTTCTTT. The chain uses TRBV10-3 and TRBJ1-1; D is uncertain. V gave up 2 bases and J gave up 1 base, with 5 bases separating them. This CDR3 has 13 amino acids. In germline, CDR1 is ENHRY, CDR2 SYGVKD.

The sample holds a few counts of this clonotype. This chain's CDR3 is CASSLRYNSPLHF. DNA for the CDR3: TGTGCCAGCAGCTTACGGTATAATTCACCCCTCCACTTT. V is TRBV7-3 and J is TRBJ1-6; D not resolved. Per germline, CDR1 SGHTA and CDR2 FQGTGA. V dropped 2 bases and J dropped 4 bases, with 3 bases sitting between them. The CDR3 loop spans 13 amino acids.

As to this clonotype: One base away lies a much larger clone, so this may be a sequencing read error. This chain links TRBV5-5 with TRBJ1-1, with D perhaps TRBD1 (5 bases). The CDR3 is 13 residues long. Germline CDR1 SGHKS, CDR2 YYEKEE (reference sequence). In DNA form, the CDR3 reads TGTGCCAGCAGCTTGTGGGGGAACACTGTAGCTTTCTTT. Its protein is CASSLWGNTVAFF.

V usage is TRBV28 and J usage is TRBJ1-2; D might be TRBD1 (6 bases). Germline assignment: CDR1 MDHEN and CDR2 SYDVKM. The V end was cut by 8 bases, the J end by 8 bases, with 21 bases between. CDR3 size: 14 residues. CDR3 nucleotides: TGTGCCAGCCTAAGGATGGGGGGGGGGCAAGGCTACACCTTC. It translates to CASLRMGGGQGYTF.

There are a few counts of this clonotype. V gene TRBV6-5 combines with J gene TRBJ1-5; D is perhaps TRBD1 (6 bases). Trimming left V 6 bases short and J 1 base short, with 19 bases between. The CDR3 is made up of 17 amino acids. Germline-derived CDR1 and CDR2 are MNHEY and SVGAGI. The CDR3 here is CASRAYSEGVSNQPQHF. The DNA of the CDR3 is TGTGCCAGCAGAGCCTACAGTGAGGGGGTGAGCAATCAGCCCCAGCATTTT.

DNA for the CDR3: TGTGCCAGCAGCCGCGGGACTAGCGTTGGTACAGATACGCAGTATTTT. This codes for CASSRGTSVGTDTQYF. The chain recombines TRBV11-2 with TRBJ2-3, with 10 positions matching TRBD2. The CDR3 totals 16 residues. The germline CDR1 and CDR2 sequences are SGHAT and FQNNGV. Germline trimming cut 5 bases from V and 3 bases from J; bases unmatched to any gene: 8.

This chain uses TRBV5-1 with TRBJ2-2; possibly TRBD1 or TRBD2 for D (5 bases each). CDR1 and CDR2 from the germline V gene are SGHRS and YFSETQ. With 2 bases removed from V and 2 bases from J, the gap between germline ends came to 16 bases. The CDR3 runs to 17 residues. The CDR3 spells CASSFTSRGVNTGELFF. CDR3 nucleotide sequence: TGCGCCAGCAGCTTTACTTCGAGGGGAGTTAACACCGGGGAGCTGTTTTTT. Full variable domain (remainder filled in from reference TRBV5-1 and TRBJ2-2): KAGVTQTPRYLIKTRGQQVTLSCSPISGHRSVSWYQQTPGQGLQFLFEYFSETQRNKGNFPGRFSGRQFSNSRSEMNVSTLELGDSALYLCASSFTSRGVNTGELFFGEGSRLTVL.

J is TRBJ1-1 and V is TRBV18, with D possibly being TRBD1 (5 bases). This CDR3 is 18 amino acids long. Germline V CDR1 and CDR2: KGHSH, LQKENI. Trimming removed 4 bases from V and 2 bases from J, with 23 bases in between. In DNA form, the CDR3 reads TGTGCCAGCTCACGGGACTCCCCAGGAGGGGAGACCAACACTGAAGCTTTCTTT. Its protein is CASSRDSPGGETNTEAFF. Drawing the rest from reference TRBV18 and TRBJ1-1, the complete variable domain is NAGVMQNPRHLVRRRGQEARLRCSPMKGHSHVYWYRQLPEEGLKFMVYLQKENIIDESGMPKERFSAEFPKEGPSILRIQQVVRGDSAAYFCASSRDSPGGETNTEAFFGQGTRLTVV.

The table lists this clonotype with many counts. The genes are TRBV5-1 and TRBJ2-4, with 9 bases that match TRBD2. The V gene's germline CDR1 is SGHRS and CDR2 YFSETQ. Unmatched junction bases numbered 9, after V lost 0 bases and J lost 11 bases. The CDR3 contains 15 residues. CDR3 DNA: TGCGCCAGCAGCTTGGTTGCTAGCGGGGCCCCATTTCAGTACTTC. Encoded protein: CASSLVASGAPFQYF.

The genes are TRBV11-2 and TRBJ1-1, with TRBD1 matching 8 bases. In germline, CDR1 is SGHAT, CDR2 FQNNGV. V shed 6 bases and J 3 bases; nucleotides not matched to a gene: 6. The CDR3 runs to 14 residues. The CDR3 sequence is CASRNRDRHTEAFF. The CDR3 DNA follows: TGTGCCAGCAGGAACCGGGACAGGCACACTGAAGCTTTCTTT.

This clonotype was counted many times. The chain recombines TRBV7-8 with TRBJ2-1, with 13 positions matching TRBD2. This CDR3 region has 15 residues. Trimming at V came to 3 bases and at J to 5 bases, leaving 1 base not matched to a gene. Germline CDR1 reads SGHVS; CDR2 reads FQNEAQ. The CDR3 nucleotides are TGTGCCAGCAGCTTGGGACTAGCGGGGAACAATGAGCAGTTCTTC. This codes for CASSLGLAGNNEQFF.

This clonotype was counted ten times or more. This chain joins TRBV20-1 and TRBJ2-7; either TRBD1 or TRBD2 may supply D (6 bases each). Germline loops: CDR1 DFQATT, CDR2 SNEGSKA (reference sequence). Trimming cost V 6 bases and J 2 bases, with 17 bases left between them. The CDR3 covers 14 residues. CDR3 residues: CSAAVTGRTYEQYV. The CDR3 DNA sequence: TGCAGTGCCGCTGTCACAGGGAGGACCTACGAGCAGTACGTC.

In nucleotides, the CDR3 is TGTGCCAGCAGGACCGGGACAGGGGGCAACTACGAGCAGTACGTC. Protein: CASRTGTGGNYEQYV. J is TRBJ2-7 and V is TRBV6-2 or TRBV6-3; 12 bases map to TRBD1. The J segment lost 3 bases and the V segment lost 6 bases, leaving 6 bases of the junction unmatched. CDR3 length: 15 residues. Germline V lookup: CDR1 MNHEY, CDR2 SVGEGT.

This clonotype was counted many times. The chain combines TRBV28 with TRBJ2-1; D is perhaps TRBD1 (5 bases). The ends were cut back, 4 bases at V and 5 bases at J, with 21 bases in the middle. CDR3 length: 17 residues. Germline CDR1 and CDR2: MDHEN and SYDVKM. In DNA, the CDR3 is TGTGCCAGCAGTTCCTTTGGGGCCTCCCTAGGGCACAATGAGCAGTTCTTC. Translation: CASSSFGASLGHNEQFF.

There are many counts of this clonotype. The rearrangement joins TRBV7-8 to TRBJ2-2; D may be TRBD1 (7 bases). The CDR3 has 17 residues. Trimming removed 5 bases from V and 6 bases from J, with 22 bases in between. Germline V gene sequence: CDR1 SGHVS, CDR2 FQNEAQ. CDR3 bases: TGTGCCAGCAGCAACAACGACAGGGAGGTAGTGGCCGGGGAGCTGTTTTTT. Encoded protein: CASSNNDREVVAGELFF.